This T cell receptor beta chain appears in the sequencing data of a study of chemoradiotherapy in HPV16-positive cancers. Study background: Candidate HPV-specific clones and shared TCR motifs came from a couple of HPV16-positive patients. Points from the study as a whole: Candidate HPV-specific clones and E7-related TCR motifs grew in tumor during treatment. Better recurrence-free survival went with HPV-responsive T-cell expansion in HPV16-positive patients.

Worth noting for this clone: Antigen unknown.

This CDR3 spans 14 amino acids. CDR1 and CDR2 from the germline V gene are SGHAT and FQNNGV. Germline trimming cut 5 bases from V and 5 bases from J; bases unmatched to any gene: 8. Repertoires were sampled repeatedly during chemoradiotherapy. Using immunoSEQ multiplex PCR, the repertoire was profiled, and TCRdb retains in-frame clones only, with some absent. The sample yields thousands of clones, 76% seen once. This TCR derives from a human donor with HPV-associated anogenital cancer. This material was obtained from a patient who underwent chemoradiotherapy. The J gene is TRBJ2-5, the V gene TRBV11-2, with TRBD2 identical over 7 bases. CDR3 amino acids: CASSDYGGGETQYF. In DNA, the CDR3 is TGTGCCAGCAGCGATTACGGCGGGGGTGAGACCCAGTACTTC.